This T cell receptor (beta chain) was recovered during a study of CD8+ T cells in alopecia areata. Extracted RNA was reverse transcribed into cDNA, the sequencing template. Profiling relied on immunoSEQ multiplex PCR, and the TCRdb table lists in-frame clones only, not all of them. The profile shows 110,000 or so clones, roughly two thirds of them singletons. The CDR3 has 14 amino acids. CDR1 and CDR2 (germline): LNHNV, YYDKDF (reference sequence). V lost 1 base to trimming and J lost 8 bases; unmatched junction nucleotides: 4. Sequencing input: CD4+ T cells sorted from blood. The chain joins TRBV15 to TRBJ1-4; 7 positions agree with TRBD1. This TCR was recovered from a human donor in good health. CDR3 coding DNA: TGTGCCACCAGCAGAGGAGGGACAGCCGAAAAACTGTTTTTT. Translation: CATSRGGTAEKLFF.